Sequencing of this T cell receptor (beta chain) was carried out in a study of CD8+CD57+ T cells in acquired aplastic anemia. Study-wide background: Sorted CD4+ and CD8+ cells yielded roughly 3 ug of DNA on average. Study conclusions and caveats: Comparison of patients with controls identified roughly 30 shared CD8+ CDR3 sequences. Levels of CD8+ Simpson's diversity were not significantly distinct in patients versus controls.

Genomic DNA served as template for TCR beta VDJ and CDR3 profiling. TCRdb passed the reads through MiXCR, listing each CDR3 protein once. The data contain about 240,000 distinct CDR3 sequences, 40% to 50% of them singletons. In its sample, this clonotype was seen many times. The antigen remains unidentified. Germline V lookup: CDR1 LGHNA, CDR2 YNFKEQ. Between the trimmed V and J ends, which lost 0 bases and 7 bases, there was a span of 15 bases. The CDR3 extends over 16 amino acids. By flow cytometry, patients selected for sequencing had shown an expansion of CD8+CD57+ cells. Prior therapy had not been administered to any patient at the time of blood sampling.

The TCR sequence derives from a human donor with aplastic anemia. The J gene is TRBJ1-4, the V gene TRBV4-2; a weak D match, TRBD1 (5 bases). Sample: sorted CD4+, CD8+, or CD8+CD57+ T cells (not recorded which) from PBMCs. Written as DNA, the CDR3 is TGTGCCAGCAGCCAAGATCTCGGGGGATGGTCTGAAAAACTGTTTTTT. Its translation: CASSQDLGGWSEKLFF.